These 11 T cell receptor beta chains share one sample of origin, sequenced in a study of PD-L1 blockade in urothelial cancer. This table comes from immunoSEQ multiplex PCR, and its TCRdb copy is limited to in-frame clones, with some not included. The sample shows some 84,000 clones, 82% of them seen only once. The source material was PBMCs, sampled around atezolizumab (anti-PD-L1) treatment. These receptors were taken from a man in his 70s with urothelial cancer.

The V gene is TRBV5-5, the J gene TRBJ1-4, with 9 bases matching TRBD1. CDR3 size: 15 residues. V was clipped by 5 bases and J by 5 bases; unmatched bases: 7. The V gene's germline CDR1 is SGHKS and CDR2 YYEKEE (reference sequence). For the CDR3, the DNA is TGTGCCAGCAGTTCATCCGGGACAGGGAATGAAAAACTGTTTTTT. Its protein product is CASSSSGTGNEKLFF.

The V and J genes are TRBV19 and TRBJ2-5; 16 bases are a match to TRBD2. The CDR3 runs 16 residues. Germline values: CDR1 LNHDA, CDR2 SQIVND (reference sequence). V dropped 4 bases and J dropped 7; count of bases not matched to a gene: 6. CDR3 amino acids: CASSTHGTSGGGTQYF. The CDR3 DNA follows: TGTGCCAGTAGTACGCACGGGACTAGCGGGGGGGGGACCCAGTACTTC. Looking up the rest from reference TRBV19 and TRBJ2-5 gives the full variable domain: DGGITQSPKYLFRKEGQNVTLSCEQNLNHDAMYWYRQDPGQGLRLIYYSQIVNDFQKGDIAEGYSVSREKKESFPLTVTSAQKNPTAFYLCASSTHGTSGGGTQYFGPGTRLLVL.

V and J are TRBV11-2 and TRBJ2-2; tentatively, D is TRBD2 (5 bases). This CDR3 is 15 amino acids long. Germline CDR1 and CDR2: SGHAT and FQNNGV. V dropped 4 bases and J dropped 6 bases, with 15 bases sitting between them. The CDR3 DNA is TGTGCCAGCAGCTCGGTTCGGGGAGAACCCGGGGAGCTGTTTTTT. Amino acid sequence: CASSSVRGEPGELFF.

The DNA for the CDR3 is TGTGCCAGTACCCCGGGGGGGCACCCAGGGGAGACCCAGTACTTC. This translates into CASTPGGHPGETQYF. The J gene is TRBJ2-5, the V gene TRBV19; 8 nucleotides line up with TRBD2. Trimming removed 7 bases from V and 5 bases from J; junction bases left unmatched: 12. The CDR3 contains 15 residues. Germline CDR1 is LNHDA and CDR2 is SQIVND (reference sequence).

This clone appeared a single time. Other DNA sequences in the sample encode the same CDR3. The gene calls are TRBV4-1 and TRBJ2-7; 11 bases fit TRBD1. The germline V gene encodes CDR1 MGHRA and CDR2 YSYEKL. The CDR3 is made up of 14 amino acids. Trimming took 4 bases from V and 4 from J; bases not matched to a gene: 3. For the CDR3, the DNA is TGCGCCAGCAGCCCCGGACAGGGGGCGTACGAGCAGTACTTC. Its translation: CASSPGQGAYEQYF.

This sequence joins TRBV9 and TRBJ1-2, with 11 bases lining up with TRBD1. Trimming took 4 bases from V and 4 from J; bases not matched to a gene: 6. This CDR3 is built from 15 residues. Germline V lookup: CDR1 SGDLS, CDR2 YYNGEE. CDR3 DNA: TGTGCCAGCAGCCTCCGGGGGACAGGGGGCTATGGCTACACCTTC. It yields the protein CASSLRGTGGYGYTF.

This clone is a singleton in its sample. The CDR3 DNA sequence: TGTGCCAGCAGTCGCAGGGCGCCTGGGGCCAACGTCCTGACTTTC. Its protein product is CASSRRAPGANVLTF. The chain recombines TRBV6-1 with TRBJ2-6; possibly TRBD1 for D (5 bases). V gave up 5 bases and J gave up 2 bases, with 10 bases separating them. The germline V gene has CDR1 MNHNS and CDR2 SASEGT. The CDR3 has 15 residues.

The rearrangement uses TRBV6-1 and TRBJ1-5; 7 positions match TRBD1. The ends lost 1 base at V and 2 bases at J; junction bases unmatched: 5. The CDR3 is made up of 16 amino acids. Germline lookup yields CDR1 MNHNS and CDR2 SASEGT. The CDR3 DNA follows: TGTGCCAGCAGTGAAGGGGACAGTATGGGCAATCAGCCCCAGCATTTT. Its translation is CASSEGDSMGNQPQHF.

V usage is TRBV7-2 and J usage is TRBJ2-2, with D possibly TRBD2 on 6 matching bases. Trimming took 1 base from V and 2 from J, leaving 11 bases between them. CDR3 length: 16 residues. Germline loops: CDR1 SGHTA, CDR2 FQGNSA. CDR3 sequence (DNA): TGTGCCAGCAGCTTAGATGGTAGCGGTAACACCGGGGAGCTGTTTTTT. Translating it yields CASSLDGSGNTGELFF.

This chain joins TRBV2 and TRBJ2-5, with TRBD1 as a possible D gene (6 bases). Germline V gene sequence: CDR1 SNHLY, CDR2 FYNNEI. V was trimmed by 4 bases and J by 4 bases, leaving 10 bases between them. The CDR3 runs 13 residues. The CDR3: CASSGARGETQYF. The CDR3 region has the DNA TGTGCCAGCAGTGGGGCCAGGGGAGAGACCCAGTACTTC.

The gene calls are TRBV7-8 and TRBJ1-1; 11 bases align to TRBD1. The junction had 7 bases not matched to a gene; V was cut back by 10 bases and J by 0 bases. The CDR3 runs 15 residues. From germline, CDR1 is SGHVS and CDR2 FQNEAQ. The CDR3 region has the DNA TGTGCCACCTACAGGACAGGGGGCTTGAACACTGAAGCTTTCTTT. Amino acids: CATYRTGGLNTEAFF.